These 9 T cell receptor beta chains originate from one sample sequenced in a study of circulating and synovial CD4+ cells in juvenile arthritis. Sequencing was performed with immunoSEQ multiplex PCR; in TCRdb, only in-frame clones are kept and a portion is missing. The table lists about 33,000 clones, roughly 95% of them singletons, with 0.16% in the top ten. The sample was CD4+ T cells from blood. Receptors originate from a human donor with juvenile idiopathic arthritis.

The V and J genes are TRBV5-4 and TRBJ2-2; TRBD1 might be the D (5 bases). Trimming took 2 bases from V and 4 from J, leaving 6 bases between them. The CDR3 runs to 13 residues. Per germline, CDR1 SGHNT and CDR2 YYREEE (reference sequence). In DNA, the CDR3 is TGTGCCAGCAGCTTTGACAGCACCGGGGAGCTGTTTTTT. Amino acid sequence: CASSFDSTGELFF.

J is TRBJ1-5 and V is TRBV15; possible D gene TRBD1, 5 bases. The CDR3 consists of 14 residues. CDR1 and CDR2 from the germline V gene are LNHNV and YYDKDF (reference sequence). This CDR3 reads CASTRGGSNQPQHF. Written as DNA, the CDR3 is TGTGCTAGTACCCGGGGGGGGAGCAATCAGCCCCAGCATTTT.

The chain uses TRBV2 and TRBJ1-3, with 7 nucleotides matching TRBD1. The CDR3 spans 15 residues. Germline V gene data show CDR1 as SNHLY and CDR2 as FYNNEI. V was clipped by 4 bases and J by 0 bases; unmatched bases: 3. The CDR3 sequence: CASSVQGNSGNTIYF. The CDR3 region has the DNA TGTGCCAGCAGTGTACAGGGGAACTCTGGAAACACCATATATTTT. The whole variable domain, filled in from reference TRBV2 and TRBJ1-3, reads EPEVTQTPSHQVTQMGQEVILRCVPISNHLYFYWYRQILGQKVEFLVSFYNNEISEKSEIFDDQFSVERPDGSNFTLKIRSTKLEDSAMYFCASSVQGNSGNTIYFGEGSWLTVV.

V gene TRBV6-1 combines with J gene TRBJ2-1; TRBD2 might be the D (5 bases). Trimming cost V 4 bases and J 7 bases, with 14 bases left between them. Per the germline V gene, CDR1 is MNHNS and CDR2 is SASEGT. The CDR3 contains 14 residues. The CDR3 region has the DNA TGTGCCAGCAGTGGGGGAGTTAGCCGGAATGAGCAGTTCTTC. It codes for CASSGGVSRNEQFF.

V gene TRBV6-1 combines with J gene TRBJ2-7, with 12 bases that match TRBD1. The CDR3 has 12 residues. The V gene's germline CDR1 is MNHNS and CDR2 SASEGT. Losses at the gene ends were 6 bases for V and 9 bases for J; bases not matched to a gene: 3. Here the CDR3 DNA reads TGTGCCAGCAGGGGGGGACAGGGGGCGCAGTACTTC. Encoded protein: CASRGGQGAQYF.

V usage is TRBV6-6 and J usage is TRBJ1-5; D might be TRBD1 (5 bases). The CDR3 is 15 residues long. Trimming stripped 4 bases from V and 1 base from J, with 11 bases between. Germline loops: CDR1 MNHNY, CDR2 SVGAGI (reference sequence). The CDR3 spells CASSWGDTSNQPQHF. CDR3 DNA sequence: TGTGCCAGCAGTTGGGGGGATACGAGCAATCAGCCCCAGCATTTT.

V gene TRBV28 combines with J gene TRBJ1-4, with a possible D match to TRBD1 (5 bases). Germline V gene data show CDR1 as MDHEN and CDR2 as SYDVKM. Trimming removed 0 bases from V and 3 bases from J, with 11 bases in between. The CDR3 has 16 residues. The CDR3 nucleotides read TGTGCCAGCAGTTTATGGGGCGGGGCACCTAATGAAAAACTGTTTTTT. Protein sequence: CASSLWGGAPNEKLFF. Full variable domain (outside the CDR3, taken from reference TRBV28 and TRBJ1-4): DVKVTQSSRYLVKRTGEKVFLECVQDMDHENMFWYRQDPGLGLRLIYFSYDVKMKEKGDIPEGYSVSREKKERFSLILESASTNQTSMYLCASSLWGGAPNEKLFFGSGTQLSVL.

Details on this clone: Distinct nucleotide sequences in the sample also encode this CDR3. The gene calls are TRBV6-1 and TRBJ1-1; perhaps TRBD1 as D (5 bases). CDR1 is MNHNS and CDR2 is SASEGT in the germline V gene. This CDR3 contains 13 residues. The V end was cut by 7 bases, the J end by 4 bases, with 13 bases between. CDR3 sequence (DNA): TGTGCCAGCACCCTGCCGGGGGGCACTGAAGCTTTCTTT. Protein sequence: CASTLPGGTEAFF.

This sequence joins TRBV5-6 and TRBJ1-4; weak D call: TRBD1 (6 bases). Deletions cut 0 bases from V and 8 bases from J, with 11 bases between. Germline CDR1 is SGHDT and CDR2 is YYEEEE. The CDR3 consists of 14 residues. Here the CDR3 reads CASSLVRGGEKLFF. CDR3 coding DNA: TGTGCCAGCAGCTTGGTCAGGGGCGGAGAAAAACTGTTTTTT.